A selection of T cell receptor beta chains follows, all from one sample in a study of blood T cell repertoires in COVID-19. The assay was immunoSEQ multiplex PCR, and TCRdb's table has in-frame clones only and misses some. The sample yields hundreds of thousands of clones, about nine tenths seen once. Source material: PBMCs or T cells enriched from blood (not recorded which). Receptors originate from a man aged 60-69 years who had recovered from COVID-19. Both conserved end residues are part of each CDR3. D genes are given only for firm matches. Expanded clones are given a class, and other clones once, few, many or no size at all.

size	V	J	D	CDR3
.	TRBV3-1/TRBV3-2	TRBJ2-1	TRBD2	CASSLSGRGLEQFF
.	TRBV6-5	TRBJ2-7	.	CASPRWSYEQYF
.	TRBV21-1	TRBJ2-3	.	CASRNTDRVSWDTQYF
.	TRBV6-1	TRBJ1-1	TRBD1	CASSDNRGPEAFF
once	TRBV10-3	TRBJ2-1	.	CAIAEINEQFF
.	TRBV7-2	TRBJ2-7	TRBD1	CASSLELGQGAYEQYF
once	TRBV12-3/TRBV12-4	TRBJ1-6	.	CATKRGNSPLHF
once	TRBV5-1	TRBJ1-2	.	CASSEGGWPGYGYTF
.	TRBV6-6	TRBJ1-2	TRBD1	CASSPPGQGAKGYTF
once	TRBV7-9	TRBJ2-7	TRBD1	CASSFDRGYYEQYF
.	TRBV2	TRBJ1-2	.	CASNPAGPGYGYTF
.	TRBV24-1	TRBJ1-2	.	CATSDFKGLSYTF
.	TRBV27	TRBJ1-6	.	CASSTGSSYNSPLHF
.	TRBV7-2	TRBJ2-3	.	CASSLGLAGGSTDTQYF
.	TRBV30	TRBJ2-2	.	CAWTSQGGNTGELFF
.	TRBV2	TRBJ1-4	TRBD1	CASSTDRGSGEKLFF
.	TRBV6-5	TRBJ1-2	TRBD1	CASSKTGTAVYGYTF
once	TRBV2	TRBJ1-1	TRBD1	CASGRGTGGFWTEAFF
.	TRBV12-3/TRBV12-4	TRBJ2-7	.	CASSNGVHEQYF
.	TRBV29-1	TRBJ1-3	.	CRGGAGNTIYF
.	TRBV7-3	TRBJ1-6	TRBD1	CASSSTGGGSPLHF
.	TRBV9	TRBJ1-4	.	CASSVEGQGRNEKLFF
.	TRBV10-1	TRBJ2-1	.	CASSEEPGVSGDNEQFF
.	TRBV2	TRBJ2-7	TRBD2	CASSTSGTNEQYF
.	TRBV27	TRBJ1-1	.	CASSLSGGHEAFF
once	TRBV18	TRBJ2-3	.	CASSPRDNRVSTDTQYF
.	TRBV5-8	TRBJ1-4	.	CASSIRDTRTNEKLFF
.	TRBV7-6	TRBJ1-2	.	CASSLIISFYGYTF
.	TRBV30	TRBJ1-1	.	CAWSKTPNTEAFF
.	TRBV2	TRBJ2-7	.	CASSTWRGSPLEQYF
.	TRBV7-9	TRBJ1-2	.	CASSPSKKRVYGYTF
.	TRBV27	TRBJ1-1	.	CAHEIKTDLMNTEAFF
.	TRBV5-5	TRBJ1-5	.	CASSQQPYSNQPQHF
.	TRBV7-2	TRBJ1-6	.	CASSYQGGRVDSPLHF
once	TRBV19	TRBJ1-3	.	CAARQTHSGNTIYF
.	TRBV29-1	TRBJ2-5	.	CSVKTDTQETQYF
.	TRBV18	TRBJ1-5	TRBD1	CASSLLGQGGNQPQHF
.	TRBV30	TRBJ2-1	.	CAWTRTVDVYEQFF
.	TRBV19	TRBJ1-3	.	CASSLGDTASGNTIYF
.	TRBV5-5	TRBJ1-5	.	CASSPQASGGPQHF
few	TRBV7-2	TRBJ2-1	.	CASSLAPAKVRGNEQFF
once	TRBV30	TRBJ1-1	.	CAWSRTNTEAFF
.	TRBV20-1	TRBJ2-7	.	CSAAESYEQYF
.	TRBV27	TRBJ2-1	TRBD1	CASSRARTGEGNEQFF
.	TRBV4-3	TRBJ2-1	TRBD1	CASSRGTGQHGNNEQFF
.	TRBV4-3	TRBJ1-1	.	CASSQDHKGRTNTEAFF
.	TRBV12-3/TRBV12-4	TRBJ1-1	.	CASTLGGVTEAFF
.	TRBV6-5	TRBJ1-6	.	CASSRTQGYNSPLHF
.	TRBV4-3	TRBJ1-4	.	CASSQDLPRGNEKLFF
.	TRBV6-1	TRBJ1-2	.	CASSEGGLRAGYTF